Below are 24 T cell receptor beta chains sequenced from a single sample in a study of CD8+ T cells in alopecia areata. RNA, once extracted, was reverse transcribed into cDNA for use as the sequencing template. Data came from immunoSEQ multiplex PCR; TCRdb stores just in-frame clones and leaves some out. The table shows about 160,000 clones, with under 70% occurring only once. The treatment is: oral pan-JAK inhibitor, 5-10 mg twice daily. Here the sequenced sample was CD4+ T cells sorted from blood, taken at week 4, from a patient treated with tofacitinib. The source of these receptors is a human donor with alopecia areata.

V gene TRBV9 combines with J gene TRBJ1-2, with 7 bases matching TRBD1. Germline CDR1 SGDLS, CDR2 YYNGEE. This CDR3 region has 14 residues. J was trimmed by 3 bases and V by 0 bases; bases with no gene match: 2. The CDR3 region has the DNA TGTGCCAGCAGCGTAGATCAGGGGGACTATGGCTACACCTTC. It encodes CASSVDQGDYGYTF.

The chain joins TRBV6-5 to TRBJ2-2; 9 nucleotides match TRBD1. Germline V gene data show CDR1 as MNHEY and CDR2 as SVGAGI. Trimming at V came to 6 bases and at J to 3 bases, leaving 2 bases not matched to a gene. The CDR3 covers 14 residues. The CDR3 is CASRRQGDTGELFF. Here the CDR3 DNA reads TGTGCCAGCAGACGACAGGGGGACACCGGGGAGCTGTTTTTT.

The chain recombines TRBV6-5 with TRBJ1-1, with 7 bases fitting TRBD1. Germline-derived CDR1 and CDR2 are MNHEY and SVGAGI. V was clipped by 6 bases and J by 4 bases; unmatched bases: 5. The CDR3 consists of 13 residues. The CDR3: CASRTTGATEAFF. CDR3 coding DNA: TGTGCCAGCAGGACAACAGGGGCCACTGAAGCTTTCTTT.

The V call is TRBV29-1, the J call TRBJ1-2; 10 nucleotides match TRBD1. Per the germline V gene, CDR1 is SQVTM and CDR2 is ANQGSEA. V trimming: 8 bases; J trimming: 1 base; junction bases outside the gene matches: 10. The CDR3 totals 15 residues. CDR3 residues: CSTAGQGQGNYGYTF. The CDR3 nucleotides are TGCAGCACCGCGGGACAGGGGCAGGGTAACTATGGCTACACCTTC.

V is TRBV18 and J is TRBJ1-1; 10 bases are shared with TRBD1. The germline V gene has CDR1 KGHSH and CDR2 LQKENI. CDR3 length: 15 amino acids. V lost 0 bases to trimming and J lost 6 bases; unmatched junction nucleotides: 4. The CDR3 DNA is TGTGCCAGCTCACCACCGGGGACAGGGGACGCTGAAGCTTTCTTT. The encoded protein is CASSPPGTGDAEAFF.

The table lists this clone with a few counts. The chain combines TRBV7-3 with TRBJ2-2, with D maybe TRBD1 (5 bases). Per germline, CDR1 SGHTA and CDR2 FQGTGA. With 2 bases removed from V and 5 bases from J, the gap between germline ends came to 15 bases. The CDR3 contains 16 residues. CDR3 region: CASSLSGVGVTGELFF. Here the CDR3 DNA reads TGTGCCAGCAGCTTATCGGGCGTAGGGGTAACCGGGGAGCTGTTTTTT.

The V and J genes are TRBV29-1 and TRBJ2-5; the match to TRBD2 covers 10 bases. J gave up 4 bases and V 7 bases, and 15 bases lay outside the gene matches. From germline, CDR1 is SQVTM and CDR2 ANQGSEA. The CDR3 spans 16 residues. The CDR3 region has the DNA TGCAGCGCCCGAGGGAGCGAGCGGGGGGGATCAGAGACCCAGTACTTC. Translating gives CSARGSERGGSETQYF.

The J gene is TRBJ2-2, the V gene TRBV25-1, with D possibly being TRBD1 (6 bases). The V end lost 3 bases, the J end lost 2 bases, and 10 bases lay between the germline ends. The germline gives CDR1 MGHDK, CDR2 SYGVNS. The CDR3 has 15 amino acids. CDR3 sequence reads: CASSEGHSNTGELFF. The CDR3 DNA reads as TGTGCCAGCAGTGAGGGACATTCAAACACCGGGGAGCTGTTTTTT.

The J gene is TRBJ1-6, the V gene TRBV15; D is undetermined. In germline, CDR1 is LNHNV, CDR2 YYDKDF (reference sequence). V was shortened by 2 bases and J by 8 bases, with 4 bases between the two germline ends. The CDR3 is 12 amino acids. CDR3 bases: TGTGCCACCAGCAGACGAGATTCACCCCTCCACTTT. Protein: CATSRRDSPLHF.

The sample holds a few counts of this clone. The genes are TRBV9 and TRBJ1-2; TRBD1 might be the D (6 bases). Germline V gene sequence: CDR1 SGDLS, CDR2 YYNGEE. V lost 2 bases and J 2 bases, leaving 10 bases between the germline ends. The CDR3 is 14 amino acids. This chain's CDR3 is CASSVWGGNYGYTF. In DNA, the CDR3 is TGTGCCAGCAGCGTGTGGGGGGGCAACTATGGCTACACCTTC.

J is TRBJ2-2 and V is TRBV29-1; TRBD1 agrees at 9 bases. The CDR3 length is 15 residues. J was trimmed by 2 bases and V by 5 bases; bases with no gene match: 6. Germline V gene data show CDR1 as SQVTM and CDR2 as ANQGSEA. The CDR3 nucleotides read TGCAGCGTTAGGGGGACAGGGTCAAACACCGGGGAGCTGTTTTTT. Translation: CSVRGTGSNTGELFF.

The chain joins TRBV9 to TRBJ2-5, with 7 bases fitting TRBD2. The germline gives CDR1 SGDLS, CDR2 YYNGEE. V was pared by 2 bases and J by 7 bases, with 5 bases of the junction left unmatched. The CDR3 loop spans 13 amino acids. In nucleotides, the CDR3 is TGTGCCAGCAGCGTCCGGGGGGTAGGGACCCAGTACTTC. This codes for CASSVRGVGTQYF. Filled out from reference TRBV9 and TRBJ2-5, the complete variable domain reads DSGVTQTPKHLITATGQRVTLRCSPRSGDLSVYWYQQSLDQGLQFLIQYYNGEERAKGNILERFSAQQFPDLHSELNLSSLELGDSALYFCASSVRGVGTQYFGPGTRLLVL.

The rearrangement uses TRBV30 and TRBJ1-1; 8 bases map to TRBD1. The CDR3 extends over 11 amino acids. Per germline, CDR1 GTSNPN and CDR2 SVGIG (reference sequence). CDR3 in amino acids: CATDRGIEAFF. In DNA form, the CDR3 reads TGTGCGACCGACAGGGGCATCGAAGCTTTCTTT.

This rearrangement joins TRBV5-4 to TRBJ2-2, with D unclear. CDR1 and CDR2 from the germline V gene are SGHNT and YYREEE (reference sequence). This CDR3 spans 15 amino acids. V was cut by 1 base and J by 0 bases, with 7 bases left in between. The CDR3 DNA reads as TGTGCCAGCAGCTTGTGGAAAGCGAACACCGGGGAGCTGTTTTTT. Its translation: CASSLWKANTGELFF.

The chain recombines TRBV29-1 with TRBJ1-5; unclear D gene. V was shortened by 3 bases and J by 7 bases, with 13 bases between the two germline ends. The CDR3 length is 13 residues. Per the germline V gene, CDR1 is SQVTM and CDR2 is ANQGSEA. This CDR3 reads CSVDNGREQPQHF. The CDR3 nucleotides are TGCAGCGTTGATAATGGACGGGAGCAGCCCCAGCATTTT.

The chain couples TRBV29-1 to TRBJ2-5; TRBD1 matches at 8 bases. V lost 4 bases to trimming and J lost 4 bases; unmatched junction nucleotides: 5. The germline CDR1 and CDR2 sequences are SQVTM and ANQGSEA. The CDR3 consists of 13 residues. In DNA, the CDR3 is TGCAGCGTTGCACCAGGGGGCCGAGAGACCCAGTACTTC. It yields the protein CSVAPGGRETQYF.

This clone has just one count. The chain uses TRBV14 and TRBJ2-1; TRBD1 might be the D (5 bases). From germline, CDR1 is SGHDN and CDR2 FVKESK. This CDR3 is 14 amino acids long. V shed 4 bases and J shed 4 bases, with 11 bases lying between them. Here the CDR3 DNA reads TGTGCCAGCAGCCCAACGACAGTTTACAATGAGCAGTTCTTC. Encoded protein: CASSPTTVYNEQFF.

The V and J genes are TRBV30 and TRBJ1-2, with a possible D match to TRBD1 (5 bases). The CDR3 covers 11 residues. V was clipped by 3 bases and J by 7 bases, with 9 bases between them. From germline, CDR1 is GTSNPN and CDR2 SVGIG (reference sequence). Here the CDR3 DNA reads TGTGCCTGGAGCAGCGGGGCTGGCTACACCTTC. This codes for CAWSSGAGYTF.

About this clone itself: One end of the junction does not line up with germline, which may come from a read error. CDR3 residues: CASSDDGSGTF. Written as DNA, the CDR3 is TGTGCCAGCAGTGATGATGGCAGCGGGACCTTT. The genes are TRBV2 and TRBJ1-1; a possible D gene is TRBD1 (5 bases). Germline values: CDR1 SNHLY, CDR2 FYNNEI. This CDR3 region has 11 residues.

This clone showed up just a few times. The rearrangement joins TRBV7-2 to TRBJ2-1, with D uncertain. Trimming shortened V by 2 bases and J by 6 bases, and 5 bases separated the two germline ends. CDR3 length: 12 residues. Germline values: CDR1 SGHTA, CDR2 FQGNSA. The CDR3 is CASSLPTNEQFF. The DNA of the CDR3 is TGTGCCAGCAGCTTACCGACCAATGAGCAGTTCTTC.

This chain links TRBV7-9 with TRBJ1-6, with a tentative D call TRBD1 (6 bases). Germline V gene data show CDR1 as SEHNR and CDR2 as FQNEAQ (reference sequence). CDR3 size: 15 residues. Trimming removed 4 bases from V and 6 bases from J, with 13 bases in between. CDR3 in DNA: TGTGCCAGCAGCTACCCTTCCAGGGGTAATTCACCCCTCCACTTT. Residues: CASSYPSRGNSPLHF.

The chain carries TRBV29-1 and TRBJ1-1, with a possible D match to TRBD1 (5 bases). There are 13 residues in the CDR3. Per the germline V gene, CDR1 is SQVTM and CDR2 is ANQGSEA. Between the trimmed V and J ends, which lost 5 bases and 5 bases, there was a span of 15 bases. The CDR3 nucleotides are TGCAGCGTTCAATTAGGGGCGCGGACTGAAGCTTTCTTT. This encodes CSVQLGARTEAFF.

This chain links TRBV10-3 with TRBJ1-1, with D uncertain. V was trimmed by 6 bases and J by 4 bases, leaving 9 bases between them. The CDR3 spans 12 residues. Germline CDR1 ENHRY, CDR2 SYGVKD. The CDR3 is CAISPGTTEAFF. The CDR3, as DNA: TGTGCCATCAGCCCTGGAACCACTGAAGCTTTCTTT.

The chain uses TRBV27 and TRBJ1-2, with 8 bases that match TRBD1. This CDR3 is 15 amino acids long. J lost 0 bases, V lost 2 bases, and 2 bases had no gene match. Looked up from germline, CDR1 is MNHEY and CDR2 is SMNVEV (reference sequence). This CDR3 reads CASSLQGAPNYGYTF. The CDR3 region has the DNA TGTGCCAGCAGTTTACAGGGGGCCCCTAACTATGGCTACACCTTC.